This is a list of T cell receptor beta chains from one sample in a study of cytomegalovirus exposure and HLA in healthy donors. Using immunoSEQ multiplex PCR, the repertoire was profiled, and TCRdb retains in-frame clones only, with some absent. The table lists around 67,000 clones, around 61% of them singletons. The sequenced sample was PBMCs. These receptors were taken from a woman aged 50 to 60 in good health and CMV-seronegative. CDR3s include the opening cysteine and the closing phenylalanine or tryptophan. A D gene is named only where the DNA matches it firmly. Where a row states a size, it is once, few, many or the class of an expanded clone; other rows omit it.

NA	NA	TRBV28	TRBJ2-7	TGTGCCAGCAGTTCCGTCTACGAGCAGTACTTC	CASSSVYEQYF
NA	TRBD2	TRBV9	TRBJ2-3	TGTGCCAGCAGCTACGGGGGGACGGATACGCAGTATTTT	CASSYGGTDTQYF
NA	NA	TRBV6-6	TRBJ1-5	TGTGCCAGAACTGGCAATCAGCCCCAGCATTTT	CARTGNQPQHF
NA	TRBD2	TRBV5-1	TRBJ2-7	TGCGCCAGCAGATCCGGGACTAGTGTCTCCTACGAGCAGTACTTC	CASRSGTSVSYEQYF
NA	TRBD1	TRBV7-9	TRBJ1-4	TGTGCCACCGGGACAGCTAATGAAAAACTGTTTTTT	CATGTANEKLFF
NA	TRBD2	TRBV29-1	TRBJ2-5	TGCAGCGTTCACACTAGCGGGGAAGAGACCCAGTACTTC	CSVHTSGEETQYF
NA	NA	TRBV7-2	TRBJ1-1	TGTGCCAGCAGCCCAAACAGGGTATGGAACACTGAAGCTTTCTTT	CASSPNRVWNTEAFF
NA	TRBD1	TRBV14	TRBJ1-5	TGTGCCAGCAGCCTTGGGACAGGGGAGTTTCAGCCCCAGCATTTT	CASSLGTGEFQPQHF
NA	NA	TRBV28	TRBJ1-3	TGTGCCAGCAGTTTCCTTGGAGCGCGAGGAAACACCATATATTTT	CASSFLGARGNTIYF
few	NA	TRBV18	TRBJ1-1	TGTGCCAGCTCCGGGGGGGAGAGGGCGAACACTGAAGCTTTCTTT	CASSGGERANTEAFF
NA	TRBD2	TRBV29-1	TRBJ2-1	TGCAGCGGTACTAGCGGGTACAATGAGCAGTTCTTC	CSGTSGYNEQFF
NA	NA	TRBV4-3	TRBJ1-2	TGCGCCAGCAGCCGGGTAGGGGCAAACTATGGCTACACCTTC	CASSRVGANYGYTF
NA	NA	TRBV4-3	TRBJ1-3	TGCGCCAGCAGCCAAGACTTTGGAAACACCATATATTTT	CASSQDFGNTIYF
NA	NA	TRBV7-9	TRBJ1-4	TGTGCCTACCAACGGGGAGGGGTTAATGAAAAACTGTTTTTT	CAYQRGGVNEKLFF
few	NA	TRBV10-3	TRBJ2-3	TGTGCCATCAGTGAGCGGCAGGCAGATACGCAGTATTTT	CAISERQADTQYF
few	NA	TRBV5-4	TRBJ2-2	TGTGCCAGCAGCTTGGGCGGGTCGAACACCGGGGAGCTGTTTTTT	CASSLGGSNTGELFF
NA	TRBD1	TRBV10-3	TRBJ1-2	TGTGCCATCAGTGAAGACAGGGGGTATGGCTACACCTTC	CAISEDRGYGYTF
NA	TRBD2	TRBV28	TRBJ2-1	TGTGCCAGCAGTGCCGGGACTAGGTACTACAATGAGCAGTTCTTC	CASSAGTRYYNEQFF
NA	TRBD1	TRBV7-2	TRBJ2-5	TGTGCCAGCAGCCCGCGGACAGGGCTAGGGACCCAGTACTTC	CASSPRTGLGTQYF
NA	NA	TRBV30	TRBJ1-2	TGTGCCTGGAGTGTTGGCCATTCCTATGGCTACACCTTC	CAWSVGHSYGYTF
NA	NA	TRBV5-1	TRBJ1-2	TGCGCCAGCAGCCTGGACGTTGGCTTAAGTGGCTACACCTTC	CASSLDVGLSGYTF
NA	NA	TRBV7-7	TRBJ2-7	TGTGCTAGCAGCGTAGAGTCGGTTGAGCGGGCCTCCTACGAGCAGTACTTC	CASSVESVERASYEQYF
NA	NA	TRBV5-1	TRBJ2-5	TGCGCCAGCAGCCAAAACCCCGCAGAAGAGACCCAGTACTTC	CASSQNPAEETQYF
NA	NA	TRBV7-2	TRBJ1-5	TGTGCCAGCAGCTTACGGGGGTTTTGGAATCAGCCCCAGCATTTT	CASSLRGFWNQPQHF
few	TRBD2	TRBV7-8	TRBJ2-1	TGTGCCAGCAGCCAAGGGACTAGCGGGACCTACAATGAGCAGTTCTTC	CASSQGTSGTYNEQFF
once	TRBD2	TRBV19	TRBJ2-1	TGTGCCAGTAGTATAGGACTAGCGGGCAATGAGCAGTTCTTC	CASSIGLAGNEQFF
NA	NA	TRBV4-2	TRBJ2-4	TGTGCCAGCAGCCAAGTTGGCGGGGGCAACATTCAGTACTTC	CASSQVGGGNIQYF
NA	NA	TRBV5-1	TRBJ2-6	TGCGCCAGCAGCTTGGGTACAGGGCTTGGGGCCAACGTCCTGACTTTC	CASSLGTGLGANVLTF
NA	TRBD1	TRBV9	TRBJ1-2	TGTGCCAGCAGCGATGGACAGGGGAATCACTACACCTTC	CASSDGQGNHYTF
NA	TRBD1	TRBV19	TRBJ2-7	TGTGCCAGTAGTATGGGGACAGGGGGCTTGTACGAGCAGTACTTC	CASSMGTGGLYEQYF
NA	NA	TRBV7-2	TRBJ2-1	TGTGCCAGCAGCTTAGACGGGTACCCCTACAATGAGCAGTTCTTC	CASSLDGYPYNEQFF
NA	NA	TRBV5-4	TRBJ1-4	TGTGCCAGCAGCCTAAGCGGGGGACGGCGAAATGAAAAACTGTTTTTT	CASSLSGGRRNEKLFF
NA	TRBD2	TRBV30	TRBJ2-1	TGTGCCTGGAGGGGTACAGCGGGAGGTACCTCTTACAATGAGCAGTTCTTC	CAWRGTAGGTSYNEQFF
NA	TRBD2	TRBV7-9	TRBJ2-3	TGTGCCAGCAGCCCTAGTTTTGGCGGGAGGTCATCAGATACGCAGTATTTT	CASSPSFGGRSSDTQYF
NA	NA	TRBV29-1	TRBJ1-2	TGCAGCGTTGAAAGGGGCTATGGCTACACCTTC	CSVERGYGYTF
NA	TRBD2	TRBV27	TRBJ2-1	TGTGCCAGCAGTTTTCCCGGACTAGGCTACAATGAGCAGTTCTTC	CASSFPGLGYNEQFF
NA	TRBD1	TRBV7-8	TRBJ1-5	TGTGCCAGCAGCCCCGGGACAGCCCTTACCAATCAGCCCCAGCATTTT	CASSPGTALTNQPQHF
few	NA	TRBV9	TRBJ2-5	TGTGCCAGCAGCGTCTCCGGGGAGACCCAGTACTTC	CASSVSGETQYF
few	TRBD1	TRBV29-1	TRBJ2-7	TGCAGCGTGGGACAGGATCGTTACGAGCAGTACTTC	CSVGQDRYEQYF
NA	NA	TRBV6-5	TRBJ1-5	TGTGCCAGTCGGGGGGGAGTGGGTCAGCCCCAGCATTTT	CASRGGVGQPQHF
few	TRBD2	TRBV13	TRBJ2-7	TGTGCCAGCAGCCCTACTAGCGGGGGTTCCTACGAGCAGTACTTC	CASSPTSGGSYEQYF
NA	NA	TRBV30	TRBJ2-1	TGTGCCTGGAGCGTCGGGGGGCGGGTCGGGCAGTTCTTC	CAWSVGGRVGQFF
few	TRBD2	TRBV5-1	TRBJ2-1	TGCGCCAGCAGCTTGATAGCGGGAGTGGATGAGCAGTTCTTC	CASSLIAGVDEQFF
NA	NA	TRBV4-3	TRBJ2-7	TGCGCCAGCAGCCCCGGGACTGGAGCCTACGAGCAGTACTTC	CASSPGTGAYEQYF
few	TRBD1	TRBV5-5	TRBJ1-5	TGTGCCAGCAGCTGGAGGACAGGGGGCAGTTACAATCAGCCCCAGCATTTT	CASSWRTGGSYNQPQHF
NA	NA	TRBV11-2	TRBJ1-1	TGTGCCAGCAGCTCCGGCGCGGGGGCGGGGACTGAAGCTTTCTTT	CASSSGAGAGTEAFF
few	TRBD1	TRBV2	TRBJ2-2	TGTGCCAGCAGTGGACAGGGGGGCGGGGAGCTGTTTTTT	CASSGQGGGELFF
NA	TRBD2	TRBV6-1	TRBJ2-2	TGTGCCAGCAGTGTCCCAATTAGCGGGAGTGCCGGGGAGCTGTTTTTT	CASSVPISGSAGELFF
NA	TRBD1	TRBV13	TRBJ2-7	TGTGCCAGCAGCGCACAGGGGGAGGTAGTTGTGGGGGAGCAGTACTTC	CASSAQGEVVVGEQYF
NA	TRBD1	TRBV28	TRBJ1-1	TGTGCCAGTACAACCCCGGGACAGGGAATGGGGACTGAAGCTTTCTTT	CASTTPGQGMGTEAFF
few	NA	TRBV6-5	TRBJ2-1	TGTGCCAGCAGTTATGTACCGGAGAGCTCCTACAATGAGCAGTTCTTC	CASSYVPESSYNEQFF
NA	TRBD1	TRBV5-1	TRBJ2-4	TGCGCCAGCAGCTCCGGGACAGGAGGAAACATTCAGTACTTC	CASSSGTGGNIQYF
NA	TRBD2	TRBV10-3	TRBJ2-1	TGTGCCATCAGCTCTAGCGGGGGGGGCAATGAGCAGTTCTTC	CAISSSGGGNEQFF
NA	NA	TRBV10-3	TRBJ1-4	TGTGCCATCCGTGAGACAGCCACTAATGAAAAACTGTTTTTT	CAIRETATNEKLFF
few	NA	TRBV7-6	TRBJ2-7	TGTGCCAGCAGCTTCGATCGGGAGTATGGCGAGCAGTACTTC	CASSFDREYGEQYF
NA	NA	TRBV29-1	TRBJ1-2	TGCAGCGTGGGCTGGCGTGAGGGTAAAGATGGCTACACCTTC	CSVGWREGKDGYTF
NA	TRBD1	TRBV7-2	TRBJ1-5	TGTGCCAGCTCCGGGACAGGTTCATCCAGCTGGGGTCAGCCCCAGCATTTT	CASSGTGSSSWGQPQHF
NA	NA	TRBV29-1	TRBJ2-3	TGCAGCGCCCCTGCGCTGGGAGAGAATACGCAGTATTTT	CSAPALGENTQYF
many	NA	TRBV4-3	TRBJ2-2	TGCGCCAGCAGCCAAGTGGTTCTAGCAGCTACCGGGGAGCTGTTTTTT	CASSQVVLAATGELFF
few	NA	TRBV30	TRBJ1-4	TGTGCCTGGAGTGTACACCGGTCGGGTCTGCGAACTAATGAAAAACTGTTTTTT	CAWSVHRSGLRTNEKLFF